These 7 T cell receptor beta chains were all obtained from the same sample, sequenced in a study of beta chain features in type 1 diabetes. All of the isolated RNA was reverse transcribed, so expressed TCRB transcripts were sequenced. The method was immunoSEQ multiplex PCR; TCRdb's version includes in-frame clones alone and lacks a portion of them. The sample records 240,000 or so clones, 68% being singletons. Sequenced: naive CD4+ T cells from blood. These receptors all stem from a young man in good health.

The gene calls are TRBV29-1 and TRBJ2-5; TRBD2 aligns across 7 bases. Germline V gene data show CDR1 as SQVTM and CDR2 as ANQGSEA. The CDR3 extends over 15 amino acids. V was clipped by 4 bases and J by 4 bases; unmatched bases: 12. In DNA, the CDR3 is TGCAGCGTTGGGGGCGGGAGATATCCGATAGAGACCCAGTACTTC. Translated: CSVGGGRYPIETQYF.

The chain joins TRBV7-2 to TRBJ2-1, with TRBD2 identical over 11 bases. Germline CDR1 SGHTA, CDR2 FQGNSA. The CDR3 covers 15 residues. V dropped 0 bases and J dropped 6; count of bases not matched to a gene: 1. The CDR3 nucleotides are TGTGCCAGCAGCTTAGCTGGGACTAGCGGCAATGAGCAGTTCTTC. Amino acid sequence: CASSLAGTSGNEQFF.

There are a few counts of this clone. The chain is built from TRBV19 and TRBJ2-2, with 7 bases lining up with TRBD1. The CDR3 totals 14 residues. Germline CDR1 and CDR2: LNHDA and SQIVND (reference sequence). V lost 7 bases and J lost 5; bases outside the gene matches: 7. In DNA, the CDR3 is TGTGCCAGTAACCCGGGACAGTTGACCGGGGAGCTGTTTTTT. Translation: CASNPGQLTGELFF. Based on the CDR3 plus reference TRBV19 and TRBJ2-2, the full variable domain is DGGITQSPKYLFRKEGQNVTLSCEQNLNHDAMYWYRQDPGQGLRLIYYSQIVNDFQKGDIAEGYSVSREKKESFPLTVTSAQKNPTAFYLCASNPGQLTGELFFGEGSRLTVL.

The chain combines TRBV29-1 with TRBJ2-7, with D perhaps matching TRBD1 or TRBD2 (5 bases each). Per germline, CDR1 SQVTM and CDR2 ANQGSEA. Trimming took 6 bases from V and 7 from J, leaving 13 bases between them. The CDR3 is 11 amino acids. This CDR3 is CSVGAEGEQYF. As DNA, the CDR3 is TGCAGCGTCGGGGCCGAAGGGGAGCAGTACTTC.

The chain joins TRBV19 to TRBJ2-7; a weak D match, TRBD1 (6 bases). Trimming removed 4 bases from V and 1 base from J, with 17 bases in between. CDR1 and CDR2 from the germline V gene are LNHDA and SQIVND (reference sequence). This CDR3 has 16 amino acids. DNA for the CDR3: TGTGCCAGTAGTAACCGAAAACACAGGGTTTCCTACGAGCAGTACTTC. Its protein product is CASSNRKHRVSYEQYF.

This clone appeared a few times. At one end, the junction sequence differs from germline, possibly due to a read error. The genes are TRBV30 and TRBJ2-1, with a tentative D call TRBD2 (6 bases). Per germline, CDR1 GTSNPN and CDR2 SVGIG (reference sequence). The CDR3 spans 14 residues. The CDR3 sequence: CAWSAGISNNEQFF. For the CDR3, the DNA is TGTGCCTGGTCTGCGGGAATCTCCAACAATGAGCAGTTCTTC. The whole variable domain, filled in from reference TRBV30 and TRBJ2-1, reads SQTIHQWPATLVQPVGSPLSLECTVEGTSNPNLYWYRQAAGRGLQLLFYSVGIGQISSEVPQNLSASRPQDRQFILSSKKLLLSDSGFYLCAWSAGISNNEQFFGPGTRLTVL.

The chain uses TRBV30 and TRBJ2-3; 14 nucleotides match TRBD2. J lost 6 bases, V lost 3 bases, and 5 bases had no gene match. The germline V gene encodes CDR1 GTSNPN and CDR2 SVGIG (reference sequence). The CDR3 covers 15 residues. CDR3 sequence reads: CAWSAGLAGGDTQYF. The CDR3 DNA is TGTGCCTGGAGCGCAGGACTAGCGGGAGGTGATACGCAGTATTTT.